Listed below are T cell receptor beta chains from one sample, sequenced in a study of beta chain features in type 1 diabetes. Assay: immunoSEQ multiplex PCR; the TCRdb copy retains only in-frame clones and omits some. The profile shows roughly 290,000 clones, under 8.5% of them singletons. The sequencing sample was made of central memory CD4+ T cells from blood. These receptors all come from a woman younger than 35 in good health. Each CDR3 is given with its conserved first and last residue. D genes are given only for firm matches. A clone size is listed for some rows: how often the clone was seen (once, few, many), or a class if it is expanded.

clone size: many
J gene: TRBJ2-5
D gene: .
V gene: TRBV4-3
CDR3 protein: CASSRGRETQYF
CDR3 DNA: TGCGCCAGCAGTCGAGGGAGGGAGACCCAGTACTTC

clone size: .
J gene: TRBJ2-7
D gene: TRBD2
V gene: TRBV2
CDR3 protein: CASSDRLAGYEQYF
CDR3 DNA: TGTGCCAGCAGTGATCGACTAGCGGGCTACGAGCAGTACTTC

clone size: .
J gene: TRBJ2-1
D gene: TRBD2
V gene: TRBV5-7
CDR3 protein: CASSLFAGVAYNEQFF
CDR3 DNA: TGTGCCAGCAGCTTGTTCGCGGGGGTCGCCTACAATGAGCAGTTCTTC

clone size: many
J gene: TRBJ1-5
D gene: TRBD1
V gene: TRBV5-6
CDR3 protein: CASSRGQAGDQPQHF
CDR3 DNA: TGTGCCAGCAGCCGGGGACAGGCTGGGGATCAGCCCCAGCATTTT

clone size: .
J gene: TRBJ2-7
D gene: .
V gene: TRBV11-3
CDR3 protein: CASSLGTAGYEQYF
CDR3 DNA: TGTGCCAGCAGCTTAGGGACGGCAGGCTACGAGCAGTACTTC

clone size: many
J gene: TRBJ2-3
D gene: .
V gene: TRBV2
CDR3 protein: CASSEGSTANTQYF
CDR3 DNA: TGTGCCAGCAGTGAAGGATCGACGGCAAATACGCAGTATTTT

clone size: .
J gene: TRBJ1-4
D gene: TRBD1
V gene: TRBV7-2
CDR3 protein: CASSSGTGVYELFF
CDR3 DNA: TGTGCCAGCAGCTCCGGGACAGGGGTTTATGAACTGTTTTTT

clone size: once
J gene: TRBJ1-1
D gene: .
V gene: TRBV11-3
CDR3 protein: CASSFRTWNEAFF
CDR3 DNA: TGTGCCAGCAGCTTTCGGACTTGGAATGAAGCTTTCTTT

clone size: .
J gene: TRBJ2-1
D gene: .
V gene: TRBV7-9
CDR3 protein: CASSPLVQGAEQFF
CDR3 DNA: TGTGCCAGCAGCCCACTGGTACAGGGAGCTGAGCAGTTCTTC

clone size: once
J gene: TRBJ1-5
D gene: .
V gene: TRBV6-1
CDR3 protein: CASRDANQPQHF
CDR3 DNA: TGTGCCAGCAGGGATGCCAATCAGCCCCAGCATTTT

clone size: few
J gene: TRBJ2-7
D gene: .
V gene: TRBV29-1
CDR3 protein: CSVTLPGDEQYF
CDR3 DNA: TGCAGCGTTACCCTGCCGGGGGACGAGCAGTACTTC

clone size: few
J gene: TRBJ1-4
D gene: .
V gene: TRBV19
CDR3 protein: CASSIDPLEKLFF
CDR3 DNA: TGTGCCAGTAGTATAGATCCCCTAGAAAAACTGTTTTTT

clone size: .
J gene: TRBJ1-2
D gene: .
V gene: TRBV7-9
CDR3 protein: CASSSGEGRRGYTF
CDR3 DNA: TGTGCCAGCAGCTCCGGGGAGGGAAGGAGAGGCTACACCTTC

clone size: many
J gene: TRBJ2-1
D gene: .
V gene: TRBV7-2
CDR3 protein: CASSPRGGGNEQFF
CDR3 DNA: TGTGCCAGCAGCCCAAGGGGGGGCGGCAATGAGCAGTTCTTC

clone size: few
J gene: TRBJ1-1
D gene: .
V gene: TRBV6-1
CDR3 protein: CASSVRDRGYRTEAFF
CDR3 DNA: TGTGCCAGCAGTGTCCGCGATAGGGGGTACCGCACTGAAGCTTTCTTT

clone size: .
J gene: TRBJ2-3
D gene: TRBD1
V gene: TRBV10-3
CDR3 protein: CAISERDQGADTQYF
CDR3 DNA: TGTGCCATCAGTGAGCGGGACCAGGGGGCAGATACGCAGTATTTT

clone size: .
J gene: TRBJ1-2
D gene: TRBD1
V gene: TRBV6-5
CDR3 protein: CASRFRTGYGYTF
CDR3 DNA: TGTGCCAGCAGGTTTCGGACAGGGTATGGCTACACCTTC

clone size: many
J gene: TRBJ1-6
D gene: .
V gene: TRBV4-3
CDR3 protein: CASSQAGQGWPSPLHF
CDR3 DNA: TGCGCCAGCAGCCAAGCCGGGCAGGGTTGGCCTTCACCCCTCCACTTT

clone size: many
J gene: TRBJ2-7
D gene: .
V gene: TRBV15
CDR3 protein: CATSRGGGTSPEQYF
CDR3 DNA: TGTGCCACCAGCAGAGGAGGGGGGACCTCTCCCGAGCAGTACTTC

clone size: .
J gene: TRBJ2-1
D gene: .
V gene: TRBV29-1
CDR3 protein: CSVVGPGINYNEQFF
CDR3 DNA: TGCAGCGTTGTCGGACCAGGGATAAACTACAATGAGCAGTTCTTC

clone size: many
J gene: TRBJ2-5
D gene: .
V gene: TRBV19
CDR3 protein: CASSVTQTQETQYF
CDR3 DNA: TGTGCCAGTAGTGTCACACAGACCCAAGAGACCCAGTACTTC

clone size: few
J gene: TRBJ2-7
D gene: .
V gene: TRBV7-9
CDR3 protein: CASSRDRSYEQYF
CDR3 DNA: TGTGCCAGCAGCCGCGACCGATCCTACGAGCAGTACTTC

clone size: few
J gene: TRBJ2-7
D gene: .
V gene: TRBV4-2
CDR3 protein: CASSQDRSYEQYF
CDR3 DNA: TGTGCCAGCAGCCAAGATCGATCCTACGAGCAGTACTTC

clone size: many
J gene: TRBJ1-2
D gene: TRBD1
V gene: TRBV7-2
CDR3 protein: CASSLAQGAYGYTF
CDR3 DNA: TGTGCCAGCAGCTTAGCGCAGGGGGCCTATGGCTACACCTTC

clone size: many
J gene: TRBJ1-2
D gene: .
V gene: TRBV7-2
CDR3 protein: CASTRDTYGYTF
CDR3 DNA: TGTGCCAGCACCAGAGACACCTATGGCTACACCTTC

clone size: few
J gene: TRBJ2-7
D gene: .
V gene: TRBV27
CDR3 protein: CASKGTNSYEQYF
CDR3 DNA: TGTGCCAGCAAAGGGACCAACTCCTACGAGCAGTACTTC

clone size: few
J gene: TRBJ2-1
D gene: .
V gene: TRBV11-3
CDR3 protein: CASSPPRVLSNEQFF
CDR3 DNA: TGTGCCAGCAGCCCTCCCCGAGTGCTGTCCAATGAGCAGTTCTTC

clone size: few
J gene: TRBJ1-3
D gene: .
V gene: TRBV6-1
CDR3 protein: CASSVDRGNTIYF
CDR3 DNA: TGTGCCAGCAGTGTCGACAGGGGAAACACCATATATTTT

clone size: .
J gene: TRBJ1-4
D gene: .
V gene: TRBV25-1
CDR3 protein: CASSGPPAETGEKLFF
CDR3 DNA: TGTGCCAGCAGTGGTCCCCCCGCCGAGACGGGGGAAAAACTGTTTTTT

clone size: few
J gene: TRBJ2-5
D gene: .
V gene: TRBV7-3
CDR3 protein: CASSLTGGGTETQYF
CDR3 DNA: TGTGCCAGCAGCTTAACCGGGGGTGGGACGGAGACCCAGTACTTC

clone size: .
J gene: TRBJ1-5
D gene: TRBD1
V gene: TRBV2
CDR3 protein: CASSTGDGGQPQHF
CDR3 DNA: TGTGCCAGCAGTACAGGGGACGGGGGTCAGCCCCAGCATTTT

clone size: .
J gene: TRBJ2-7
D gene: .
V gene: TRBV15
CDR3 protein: CATSDGPRQQYF
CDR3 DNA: TGTGCCACCTCGGACGGGCCCAGGCAGCAGTACTTC

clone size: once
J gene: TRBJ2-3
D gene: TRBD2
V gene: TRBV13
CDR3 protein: CASSFIDSGRTDTQYF
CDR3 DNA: TGTGCCAGCAGCTTCATTGATAGCGGGCGAACAGATACGCAGTATTTT

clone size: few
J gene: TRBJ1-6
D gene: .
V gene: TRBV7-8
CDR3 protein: CASSLEAGRNSPLHF
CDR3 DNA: TGTGCCAGCAGCTTAGAGGCAGGGAGGAATTCACCCCTCCACTTT

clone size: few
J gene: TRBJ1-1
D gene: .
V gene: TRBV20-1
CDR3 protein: CSVTGGLEAFF
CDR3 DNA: TGCAGTGTTACCGGAGGGCTCGAAGCTTTCTTT

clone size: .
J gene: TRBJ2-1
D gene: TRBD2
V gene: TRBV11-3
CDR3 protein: CASSLMSGGDNEQFF
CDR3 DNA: TGTGCCAGCAGCTTAATGTCGGGAGGCGACAATGAGCAGTTCTTC

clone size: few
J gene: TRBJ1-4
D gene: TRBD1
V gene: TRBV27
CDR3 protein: CASSRDRPNEKLFF
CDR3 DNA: TGTGCCAGCAGCCGGGACAGACCAAATGAAAAACTGTTTTTT

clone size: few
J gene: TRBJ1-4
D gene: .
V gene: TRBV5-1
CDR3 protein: CASGVQGNEKLFF
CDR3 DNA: TGCGCCAGCGGGGTACAGGGTAATGAAAAACTGTTTTTT

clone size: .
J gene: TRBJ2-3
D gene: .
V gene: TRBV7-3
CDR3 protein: CAHPVFWLLTDTQYF
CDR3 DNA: TGTGCCCACCCTGTTTTCTGGCTACTCACAGATACGCAGTATTTT

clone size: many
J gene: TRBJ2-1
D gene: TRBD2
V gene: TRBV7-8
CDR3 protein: CASSLSGTSGGGGKQFF
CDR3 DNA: TGTGCCAGCAGCTTATCCGGGACTAGCGGCGGCGGAGGTAAGCAGTTCTTC

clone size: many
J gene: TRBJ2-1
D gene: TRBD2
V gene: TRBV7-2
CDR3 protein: CASSPHLAGGPNEQFF
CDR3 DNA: TGTGCCAGCAGCCCGCACCTAGCGGGAGGGCCCAATGAGCAGTTCTTC

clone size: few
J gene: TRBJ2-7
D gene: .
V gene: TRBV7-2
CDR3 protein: CASSLRLTSSYEQYF
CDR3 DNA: TGTGCCAGCAGCTTAAGACTGACGAGCTCCTACGAGCAGTACTTC

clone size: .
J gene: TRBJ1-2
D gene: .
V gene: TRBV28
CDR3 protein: CASRLEDYGYTF
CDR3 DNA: TGTGCCAGCAGACTAGAGGACTATGGCTACACCTTC

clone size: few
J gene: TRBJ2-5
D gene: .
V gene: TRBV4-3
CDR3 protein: CASSQGPQETQYF
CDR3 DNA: TGCGCCAGCAGCCAAGGTCCCCAAGAGACCCAGTACTTC

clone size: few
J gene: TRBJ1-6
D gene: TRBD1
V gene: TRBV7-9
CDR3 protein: CASSLTLQGGSPLHF
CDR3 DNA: TGTGCCAGCAGCTTAACTCTGCAGGGGGGATCACCCCTCCACTTT

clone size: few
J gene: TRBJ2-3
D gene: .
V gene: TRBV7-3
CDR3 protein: CASSLWKRATSLQYF
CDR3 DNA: TGTGCCAGCAGCTTATGGAAACGGGCCACTAGCCTGCAGTATTTT

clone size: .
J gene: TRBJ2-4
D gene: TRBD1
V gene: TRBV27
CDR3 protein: CASMDREAQRKNIQYF
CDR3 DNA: TGTGCCAGCATGGACAGGGAGGCCCAAAGAAAAAACATTCAGTACTTC

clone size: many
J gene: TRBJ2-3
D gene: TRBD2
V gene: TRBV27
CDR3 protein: CASSSPGLAGLTDTQYF
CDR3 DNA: TGTGCCAGCAGTTCGCCGGGACTAGCGGGCCTCACAGATACGCAGTATTTT

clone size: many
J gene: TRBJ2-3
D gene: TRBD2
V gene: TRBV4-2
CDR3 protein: CASSRSVGLGQDTQYF
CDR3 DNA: TGTGCCAGCAGCCGGTCTGTGGGACTAGGTCAGGATACGCAGTATTTT